Below, 7 T cell receptor beta chains from the same sample are listed, as sequenced in a study of graft-versus-host responses after intestinal transplantation. Generated by immunoSEQ multiplex PCR, the TCRdb table keeps only in-frame clones and is missing some. The sample yields 20,000 to 25,000 clones, 40% to 55% seen once. The specimen comprised alloreactive CD4+ T cells from a mixed lymphocyte reaction culture, sampled before intestinal transplant. Subset described: CFSE-low proliferating T cells sorted from approximately six-day pre-transplant mixed lymphocyte reaction (GvH or HvG direction). All receptors derive from a human patient who received an intestinal transplant.

V and J are TRBV10-3 and TRBJ2-7, with D possibly TRBD1 on 6 matching bases. V was pared by 2 bases and J by 6 bases, with 17 bases between. CDR3 length equals 15 residues. Germline V gives CDR1 ENHRY, CDR2 SYGVKD. As DNA, the CDR3 is TGTGCCATCAGTGAGCCCCCCCAGGGGTTGGGCGAGCAGTACTTC. Protein sequence: CAISEPPQGLGEQYF.

This chain connects TRBV6-1 to TRBJ2-7; 9 nucleotides match TRBD1. The germline V gene has CDR1 MNHNS and CDR2 SASEGT. The junction had 3 bases not matched to a gene; V was cut back by 5 bases and J by 1 base. CDR3 length: 14 residues. The CDR3, as DNA: TGTGCCAGCAGTCCCGACAGGGGGTCCTACGAGCAGTACTTC. It encodes CASSPDRGSYEQYF.

V is TRBV12-5 and J is TRBJ2-3; D is possibly TRBD2 (7 bases). The length of the CDR3 is 14 residues. With 2 bases removed from V and 5 bases from J, the gap between germline ends came to 11 bases. Germline V gene lookup returns CDR1 LGHNT and CDR2 FRNRAP. The CDR3 bases are TGTGCTAGTGGTTTGTCGGGGGGCGGAGATACGCAGTATTTT. This gives the protein CASGLSGGGDTQYF.

This clone was detected only a few times. The J gene is TRBJ1-1, the V gene TRBV6-1, with D uncertain. The CDR3 spans 15 residues. The V and J ends lost 0 bases and 0 bases respectively, with 8 bases between them. CDR1 MNHNS and CDR2 SASEGT come from the germline V gene. CDR3 in amino acids: CASSEARGMNTEAFF. CDR3 nucleotide sequence: TGTGCCAGCAGTGAAGCGAGAGGTATGAACACTGAAGCTTTCTTT.

The gene calls are TRBV7-3 and TRBJ2-3; D uncertain. This CDR3 has 12 amino acids. Trimming took off 5 bases at V and 11 bases at J, with 14 bases between the two ends. Per germline, CDR1 SGHTA and CDR2 FQGTGA. The CDR3 reads CASSLPVRGQYF. DNA for the CDR3: TGTGCCAGCAGCCTCCCGGTAAGAGGGCAGTATTTT.

This sequence joins TRBV7-9 and TRBJ1-1; 7 nucleotides match TRBD1. Germline V lookup: CDR1 SEHNR, CDR2 FQNEAQ (reference sequence). With V trimmed by 5 bases and J by 12 bases, 21 bases remained unmatched. This CDR3 has 16 residues. The CDR3 region is CASSRPPTTPGQETFF. The DNA of the CDR3 is TGTGCCAGCAGCCGTCCACCAACCACCCCAGGACAGGAGACTTTCTTT.

This clone was seen only a few times. This sequence joins TRBV2 and TRBJ2-3; D perhaps matches TRBD2 (6 bases). V was cut by 5 bases and J by 3 bases, with 9 bases left in between. The CDR3 contains 13 residues. In germline, CDR1 is SNHLY, CDR2 FYNNEI. CDR3 coding DNA: TGTGCCAGCAGTTTGACTAGGACAGATACGCAGTATTTT. This codes for CASSLTRTDTQYF.